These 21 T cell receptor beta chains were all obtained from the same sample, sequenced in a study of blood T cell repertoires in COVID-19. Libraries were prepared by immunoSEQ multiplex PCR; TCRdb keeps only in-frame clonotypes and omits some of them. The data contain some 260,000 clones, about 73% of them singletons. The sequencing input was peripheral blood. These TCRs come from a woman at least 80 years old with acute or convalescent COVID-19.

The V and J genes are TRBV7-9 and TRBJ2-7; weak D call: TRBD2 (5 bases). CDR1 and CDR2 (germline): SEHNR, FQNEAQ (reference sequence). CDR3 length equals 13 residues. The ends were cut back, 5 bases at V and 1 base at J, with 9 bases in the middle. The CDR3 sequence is CASSHRGSYEQYF. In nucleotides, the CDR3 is TGTGCCAGCAGCCACCGAGGGTCCTACGAGCAGTACTTC.

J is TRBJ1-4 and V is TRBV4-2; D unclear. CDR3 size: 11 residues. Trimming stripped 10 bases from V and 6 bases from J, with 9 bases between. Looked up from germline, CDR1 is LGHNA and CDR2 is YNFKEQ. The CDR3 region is CATLLYEKLFF. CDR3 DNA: TGTGCCACGCTACTGTATGAAAAACTGTTTTTT.

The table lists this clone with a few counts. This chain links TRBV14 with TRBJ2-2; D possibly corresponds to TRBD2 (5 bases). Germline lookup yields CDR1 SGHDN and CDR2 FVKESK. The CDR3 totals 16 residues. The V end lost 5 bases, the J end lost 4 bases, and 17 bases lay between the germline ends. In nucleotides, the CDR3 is TGTGCCAGCAGCGCCCTACTAGGATCACTCACCGGGGAGCTGTTTTTT. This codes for CASSALLGSLTGELFF.

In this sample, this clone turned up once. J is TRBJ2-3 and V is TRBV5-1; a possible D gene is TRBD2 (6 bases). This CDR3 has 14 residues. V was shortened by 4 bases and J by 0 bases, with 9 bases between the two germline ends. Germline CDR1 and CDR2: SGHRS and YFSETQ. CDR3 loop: CASSAGPSTDTQYF. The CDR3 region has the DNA TGCGCCAGCAGCGCGGGACCTAGCACAGATACGCAGTATTTT.

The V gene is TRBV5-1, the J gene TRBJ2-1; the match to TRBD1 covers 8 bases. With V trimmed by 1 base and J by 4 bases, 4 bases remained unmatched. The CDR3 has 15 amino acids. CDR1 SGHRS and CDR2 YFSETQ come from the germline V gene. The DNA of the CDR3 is TGCGCCAGCAGCTTGTCTGGACAGGGATACAATGAGCAGTTCTTC. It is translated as CASSLSGQGYNEQFF.

The CDR3 nucleotides read TGTGCCAGCTCAGTAAAGGAGGACTATGGCTACACCTTC. The encoded protein is CASSVKEDYGYTF. This chain connects TRBV18 to TRBJ1-2; D remains unclear. Trimming cost V 5 bases and J 3 bases, with 10 bases left between them. Germline V lookup: CDR1 KGHSH, CDR2 LQKENI. The CDR3 is 13 amino acids.

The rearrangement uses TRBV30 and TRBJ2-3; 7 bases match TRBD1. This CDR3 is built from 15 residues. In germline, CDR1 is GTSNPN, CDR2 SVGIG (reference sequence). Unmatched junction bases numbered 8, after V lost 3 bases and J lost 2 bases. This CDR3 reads CAWSRQGTYTDTQYF. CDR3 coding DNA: TGTGCCTGGAGCCGACAGGGAACCTACACAGATACGCAGTATTTT.

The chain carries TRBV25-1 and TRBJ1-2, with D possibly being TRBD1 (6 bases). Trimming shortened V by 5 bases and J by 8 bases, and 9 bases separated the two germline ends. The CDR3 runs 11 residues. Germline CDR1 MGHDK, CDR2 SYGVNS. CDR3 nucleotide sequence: TGTGCCAGCAGTCCAAGGGGGGGCTACACCTTC. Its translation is CASSPRGGYTF.

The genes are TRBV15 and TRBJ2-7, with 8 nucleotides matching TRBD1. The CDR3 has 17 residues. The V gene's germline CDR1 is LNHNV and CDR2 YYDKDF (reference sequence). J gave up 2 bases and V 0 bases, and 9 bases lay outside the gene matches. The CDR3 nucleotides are TGTGCCACCAGCAGAGATCAGGGCAGGGGGCAAACCTACGAGCAGTACTTC. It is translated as CATSRDQGRGQTYEQYF.

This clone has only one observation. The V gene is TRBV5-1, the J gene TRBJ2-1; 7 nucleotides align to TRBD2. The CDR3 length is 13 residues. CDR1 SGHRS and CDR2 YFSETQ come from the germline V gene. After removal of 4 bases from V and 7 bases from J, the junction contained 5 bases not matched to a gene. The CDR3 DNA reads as TGCGCCAGCAGCCCTACTAGCGATAATGAGCAGTTCTTC. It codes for CASSPTSDNEQFF.

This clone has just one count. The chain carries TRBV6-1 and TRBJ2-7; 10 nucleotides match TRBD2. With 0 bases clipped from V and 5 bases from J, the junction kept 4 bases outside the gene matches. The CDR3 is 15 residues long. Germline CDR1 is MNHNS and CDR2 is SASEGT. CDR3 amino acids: CASSEATSGKDEQYF. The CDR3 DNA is TGTGCCAGCAGTGAAGCTACTAGCGGGAAAGACGAGCAGTACTTC.

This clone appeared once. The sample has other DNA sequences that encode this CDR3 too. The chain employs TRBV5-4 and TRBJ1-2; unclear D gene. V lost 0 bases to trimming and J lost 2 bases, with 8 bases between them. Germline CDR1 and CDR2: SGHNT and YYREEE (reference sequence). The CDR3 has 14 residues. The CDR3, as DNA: TGTGCCAGCAGCTTGGTCCAGGCGAACTATGGCTACACCTTC. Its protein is CASSLVQANYGYTF.

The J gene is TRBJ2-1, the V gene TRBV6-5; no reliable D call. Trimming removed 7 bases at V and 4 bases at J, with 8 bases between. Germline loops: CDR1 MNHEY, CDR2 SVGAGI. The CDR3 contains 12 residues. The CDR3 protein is CASNSGYNEQFF. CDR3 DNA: TGTGCCAGCAACTCGGGTTACAATGAGCAGTTCTTC.

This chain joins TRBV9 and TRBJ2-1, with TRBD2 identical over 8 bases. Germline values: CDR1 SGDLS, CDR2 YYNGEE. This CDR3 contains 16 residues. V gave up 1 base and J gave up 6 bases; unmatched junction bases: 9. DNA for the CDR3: TGTGCCAGCAGCGTACGGTACAGCGGGGGAGTCAATGAGCAGTTCTTC. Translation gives CASSVRYSGGVNEQFF.

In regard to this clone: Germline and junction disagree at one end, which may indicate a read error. The CDR3 sequence is CAIKGDRDTEALF. As DNA, the CDR3 is TGTGCCATCAAGGGAGACAGGGATACTGAAGCTCTCTTT. The V call is TRBV10-3, the J call TRBJ1-1; 7 nucleotides agree with TRBD1. This CDR3 is built from 13 residues. Germline CDR1 ENHRY, CDR2 SYGVKD.

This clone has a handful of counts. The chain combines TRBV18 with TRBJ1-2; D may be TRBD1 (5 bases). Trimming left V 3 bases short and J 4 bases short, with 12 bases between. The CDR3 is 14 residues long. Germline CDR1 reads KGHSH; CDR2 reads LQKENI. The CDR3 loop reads CASSPSTEGYGYTF. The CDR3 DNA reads TGTGCCAGCTCACCTTCGACAGAAGGCTATGGCTACACCTTC.

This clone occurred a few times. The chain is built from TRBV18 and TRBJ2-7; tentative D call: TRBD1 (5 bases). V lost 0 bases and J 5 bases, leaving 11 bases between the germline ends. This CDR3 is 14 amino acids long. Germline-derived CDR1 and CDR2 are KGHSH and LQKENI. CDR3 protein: CASSPPSGSNEQYF. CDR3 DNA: TGTGCCAGCTCACCACCGTCAGGGTCGAACGAGCAGTACTTC.

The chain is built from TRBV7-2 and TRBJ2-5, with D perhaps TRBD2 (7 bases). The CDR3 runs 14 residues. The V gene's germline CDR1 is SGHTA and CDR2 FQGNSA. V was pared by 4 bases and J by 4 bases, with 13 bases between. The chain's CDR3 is CASSSTGGSETQYF. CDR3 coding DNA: TGTGCCAGCAGCTCGACGGGGGGCTCAGAGACCCAGTACTTC.

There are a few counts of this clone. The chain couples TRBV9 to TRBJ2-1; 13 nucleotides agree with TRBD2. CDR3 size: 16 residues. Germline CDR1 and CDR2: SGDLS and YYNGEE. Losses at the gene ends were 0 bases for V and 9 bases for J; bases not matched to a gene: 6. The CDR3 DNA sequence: TGTGCCAGCAGCGTAGACGGACTAGCGGGGGCAAGTGAGCAGTTCTTC. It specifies CASSVDGLAGASEQFF.

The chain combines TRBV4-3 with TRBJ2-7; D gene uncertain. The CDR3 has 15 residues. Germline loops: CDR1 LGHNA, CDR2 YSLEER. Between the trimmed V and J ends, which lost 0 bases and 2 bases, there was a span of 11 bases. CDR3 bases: TGCGCCAGCAGCCAAGATTGGGCAGGCGCCTACGAGCAGTACTTC. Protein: CASSQDWAGAYEQYF.

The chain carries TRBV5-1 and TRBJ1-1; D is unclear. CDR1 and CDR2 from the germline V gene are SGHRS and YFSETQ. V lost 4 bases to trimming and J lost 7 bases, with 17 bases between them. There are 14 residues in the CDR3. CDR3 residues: CASSPSVKRDEAFF. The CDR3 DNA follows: TGCGCCAGCAGCCCCTCCGTCAAACGAGATGAAGCTTTCTTT.